This T cell receptor (beta chain) derives from a study of blood T cells in healthy people across ages. At the level of the study: Template switching picked up about one barcoded beta molecule for each two T cells. Study-wide findings and caveats: Significant beta diversity loss was already apparent by age roughly 40, declining roughly linearly.

Isolation recovered at least 6.5 million PBMCs from every sample. Alongside a J-beta primer mix, a sample-barcoded 5' primer served in a second PCR lasting about 6 to 11 cycles. A template-switch adaptor that had 12 random nucleotides put a tag on each cDNA molecule. A single record per CDR3 protein comes from TCRdb applying MiXCR to the 5' RACE reads. The sample has hundreds of thousands of distinct CDR3 sequences, 32% seen once; the top ten hold 15% to 17%. The germline V gene encodes CDR1 SGHVS and CDR2 FNYEAQ. The CDR3 runs to 12 residues. Concerning this clonotype itself: Its antigen is not known. A much larger clone lies a single base off, so this may be a read error.

The chain couples TRBV7-6 to TRBJ2-5; D is perhaps TRBD1 or TRBD2 (5 bases each). The better agreement between TRBJ2-1 and the DNA end casts doubt on the J call. The origin of this receptor is a woman older than 75 in good health. Sequenced input: blood. CDR3 DNA sequence: TGTGCCAGCAGCCGCAGAGGGGAGACCCAGTTCTTC. This gives the protein CASSRRGETQFF.